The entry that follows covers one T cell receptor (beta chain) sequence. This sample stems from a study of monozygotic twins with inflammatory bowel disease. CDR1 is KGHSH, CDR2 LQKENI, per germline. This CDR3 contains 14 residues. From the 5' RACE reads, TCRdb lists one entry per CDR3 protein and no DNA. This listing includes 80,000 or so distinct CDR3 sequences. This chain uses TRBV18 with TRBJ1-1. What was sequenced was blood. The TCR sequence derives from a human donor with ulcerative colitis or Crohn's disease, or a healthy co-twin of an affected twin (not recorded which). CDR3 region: CASSRNPENTEAFF.